This passage covers 23 T cell receptor beta chains from one sample sequenced in a study of post-analysis software for immune sequencing data. For these receptors, no antigen is known. Findings and caveats of the study: Patients carried a handful of TRBV segments more frequently than controls did, and TRBV5-6, TRBV5-1 and TRBV20-1 were among them.

The library was made from cDNA and included unique molecular identifiers. TCRdb itself ran the PCR reads through MiXCR, one entry per CDR3 protein. The table has fewer than 850,000 distinct CDR3 sequences, 25% to 30% seen once. Sequenced: blood. The receptors were gathered from a girl aged 10 to 17 with multiple sclerosis.

This clonotype was counted between two and nine times. This chain connects TRBV29-1 to TRBJ2-5; the D is unclear. The germline V and J ends were trimmed by 5 bases and 7 bases, with 11 bases remaining between them. Germline V gene data show CDR1 as SQVTM and CDR2 as ANQGSEA. The CDR3 length is 11 residues. The CDR3 DNA sequence: TGCAGCGTTCCAGAGTTGGGGACCCAGTACTTC. Amino acid sequence: CSVPELGTQYF.

The J gene is TRBJ2-3, the V gene TRBV7-2; TRBD2 matches 12 bases. J lost 6 bases, V lost 5 bases, and 12 bases had no gene match. This CDR3 has 17 residues. Germline loops: CDR1 SGHTA, CDR2 FQGNSA. DNA for the CDR3: TGTGCCAGCAGCCTTAGACTAGCGGGGGCGCTCGGGGATACGCAGTATTTT. Translated, it gives CASSLRLAGALGDTQYF.

The rearrangement links TRBV5-1 to TRBJ2-1, with D uncertain. Trimming stripped 0 bases from V and 5 bases from J, with 12 bases between. The CDR3 is 15 residues long. Germline V gene lookup returns CDR1 SGHRS and CDR2 YFSETQ. The CDR3 here is CASSLGTDRNNEQFF. The CDR3 bases are TGCGCCAGCAGCTTGGGGACGGATAGGAACAATGAGCAGTTCTTC. The whole variable domain, filled in from reference TRBV5-1 and TRBJ2-1, reads KAGVTQTPRYLIKTRGQQVTLSCSPISGHRSVSWYQQTPGQGLQFLFEYFSETQRNKGNFPGRFSGRQFSNSRSEMNVSTLELGDSALYLCASSLGTDRNNEQFFGPGTRLTVL.

The chain is built from TRBV7-9 and TRBJ2-1; 9 bases agree with TRBD2. Germline values: CDR1 SEHNR, CDR2 FQNEAQ (reference sequence). The CDR3 is made up of 16 amino acids. J lost 4 bases, V lost 5 bases, and 9 bases had no gene match. The CDR3 DNA reads as TGTGCCAGCAGCAGCAGAAGCGGGGGGAAATACAATGAGCAGTTCTTC. It specifies CASSSRSGGKYNEQFF. Based on the CDR3 plus reference TRBV7-9 and TRBJ2-1, the full variable domain is DTGVSQNPRHKITKRGQNVTFRCDPISEHNRLYWYRQTLGQGPEFLTYFQNEAQLEKSRLLSDRFSAERPKGSFSTLEIQRTEQGDSAMYLCASSSRSGGKYNEQFFGPGTRLTVL.

This clonotype was seen a single time. CDR3 loop: CASRTGGAEAFF. The CDR3 DNA is TGTGCCAGCAGGACAGGGGGGGCTGAAGCTTTCTTT. This chain connects TRBV12-3 or TRBV12-4 to TRBJ1-1; 9 bases agree with TRBD1. V shed 6 bases and J 6 bases; nucleotides not matched to a gene: 2. This CDR3 has 12 amino acids.

The chain carries TRBV20-1 and TRBJ1-1; D remains ambiguous. Germline values: CDR1 DFQATT, CDR2 SNEGSKA (reference sequence). Trimming took off 5 bases at V and 2 bases at J, with 9 bases between the two ends. The CDR3 consists of 12 residues. The CDR3 DNA is TGCAGTGCTGTGGCACCAAACACTGAAGCTTTCTTT. It codes for CSAVAPNTEAFF.

The rearrangement uses TRBV3-1 and TRBJ2-5; D call uncertain. Germline values: CDR1 LGHDT, CDR2 YNNKEL (reference sequence). Trimming left V 3 bases short and J 0 bases short, with 20 bases between. The CDR3 sequence is 18 residues long. The CDR3 is CASSQLVGPSGNQETQYF. The CDR3, as DNA: TGTGCCAGCAGCCAGTTGGTGGGTCCGTCGGGCAACCAAGAGACCCAGTACTTC.

This clonotype is a singleton in its sample. This chain links TRBV6-1 with TRBJ2-5, with no clear D. Germline loops: CDR1 MNHNS, CDR2 SASEGT. CDR3 length: 14 residues. V was pared by 5 bases and J by 0 bases, with 10 bases between. The CDR3 nucleotides read TGTGCCAGCAGTTTGGGGTTGTACCAAGAGACCCAGTACTTC. Encoded protein: CASSLGLYQETQYF.

In its sample, this clonotype was seen a few times. The rearrangement links TRBV7-2 to TRBJ1-1; no clear D gene. The germline gives CDR1 SGHTA, CDR2 FQGNSA. Trimming took off 1 base at V and 0 bases at J, with 9 bases between the two ends. This CDR3 comprises 15 residues. CDR3 sequence (DNA): TGTGCCAGCAGCTTAGGGGGTACATTGAACACTGAAGCTTTCTTT. Translation gives CASSLGGTLNTEAFF.

A few counts support this clonotype. The chain couples TRBV6-1 to TRBJ2-7; 9 bases fit TRBD1. Germline trimming cut 6 bases from V and 0 bases from J; bases unmatched to any gene: 6. Germline V gives CDR1 MNHNS, CDR2 SASEGT. There are 15 residues in the CDR3. The CDR3 sequence is CASRDRDRDSYEQYF. In DNA form, the CDR3 reads TGTGCCAGCAGGGACCGGGACAGGGACTCCTACGAGCAGTACTTC.

The chain joins TRBV20-1 to TRBJ2-3; D unclear. The germline gives CDR1 DFQATT, CDR2 SNEGSKA (reference sequence). The CDR3 length is 15 residues. The V end lost 1 base, the J end lost 1 base, and 12 bases lay between the germline ends. DNA of the CDR3: TGCAGTGCTAGAGGGCCCTTAAGACGCACAGATACGCAGTATTTT. Translated, it gives CSARGPLRRTDTQYF.

The chain employs TRBV7-2 and TRBJ2-6; TRBD1 is a possible D gene (5 bases). CDR1 and CDR2 (germline): SGHTA, FQGNSA. The V end lost 6 bases, the J end lost 3 bases, and 12 bases lay between the germline ends. This CDR3 contains 15 residues. CDR3 amino acids: CASRSTGGGANVLTF. As DNA, the CDR3 is TGTGCCAGCAGATCTACAGGTGGTGGGGCCAACGTCCTGACTTTC.

This clonotype was counted a few times. The rearrangement uses TRBV7-9 and TRBJ2-5; possibly TRBD1 or TRBD2 for D (5 bases each). The CDR3 contains 14 residues. Deletions cut 4 bases from V and 3 bases from J, with 12 bases between. CDR1 is SEHNR, CDR2 FQNEAQ, per germline (reference sequence). The CDR3 spells CASSSGTQEETQYF. CDR3 DNA sequence: TGTGCCAGCAGCTCCGGGACCCAAGAAGAGACCCAGTACTTC.

This clonotype was counted many times. The chain uses TRBV7-8 and TRBJ2-5; tentative D call: TRBD1 (6 bases). Germline lookup yields CDR1 SGHVS and CDR2 FQNEAQ. This CDR3 contains 11 residues. The CDR3, as DNA: TGTGCTGGGACAAACCAAGAGACCCAGTACTTC. Its translation: CAGTNQETQYF.

V usage is TRBV5-1 and J usage is TRBJ2-6; D is possibly TRBD1 or TRBD2 (6 bases each). Between the trimmed V and J ends, which lost 3 bases and 2 bases, there was a span of 21 bases. This CDR3 has 19 residues. CDR1 and CDR2 from the germline V gene are SGHRS and YFSETQ. In DNA, the CDR3 is TGCGCCAGCAGCTCTGAAGGGGGGCGCTTAGGCGCTGGGGCCAACGTCCTGACTTTC. Translation gives CASSSEGGRLGAGANVLTF.

This chain connects TRBV20-1 to TRBJ2-7; 8 bases line up with TRBD2. V was clipped by 6 bases and J by 0 bases; unmatched bases: 16. Germline V gives CDR1 DFQATT, CDR2 SNEGSKA (reference sequence). The CDR3 spans 17 residues. DNA for the CDR3: TGCAGTGCCGTGGATGAGGAGCGGGAGTGGAACTCCTACGAGCAGTACTTC. It yields the protein CSAVDEEREWNSYEQYF.

This clonotype has only a few counts. The chain uses TRBV29-1 and TRBJ1-1; D unresolved. This CDR3 region has 14 residues. Germline V lookup: CDR1 SQVTM, CDR2 ANQGSEA. The V gene lost 0 bases and the J gene lost 5 bases, with 13 bases spanning the gap. CDR3 nucleotide sequence: TGCAGCGTTGAAGATAGTAGAGTAAGGACTGAAGCTTTCTTT. It is translated as CSVEDSRVRTEAFF.

This clonotype appeared a few times. The chain carries TRBV12-3 or TRBV12-4 and TRBJ1-2; no reliable D call. The CDR3 sequence is 11 residues long. V was clipped by 8 bases and J by 8 bases, with 12 bases between them. CDR3 nucleotides: TGTGCCAGCGGCCTAGGAGGAGGCTACACCTTC. It codes for CASGLGGGYTF.

A remark on this clonotype: This likely comes from a read error, as the CDR3 has no conserved phenylalanine or tryptophan at its end. The J gene is TRBJ2-3, the V gene TRBV7-2, with 8 bases fitting TRBD2. The CDR3 is made up of 15 amino acids. The germline V gene encodes CDR1 SGHTA and CDR2 FQGNSA. With 6 bases clipped from V and 1 base from J, the junction kept 6 bases outside the gene matches. The CDR3 is CASRRTSRGTDTQYS. The DNA of the CDR3 is TGTGCCAGCAGACGGACTAGCAGAGGCACAGATACGCAGTATTCT.

This clonotype appeared a few times. The genes are TRBV4-1 and TRBJ2-3; 11 positions agree with TRBD2. CDR3 length equals 16 residues. The trim removed 1 base at V and 5 bases at J, leaving 5 bases unmatched. Germline V gene lookup returns CDR1 MGHRA and CDR2 YSYEKL. CDR3 nucleotide sequence: TGCGCCAGCAGCCAAGTTGGTAGCGGGGGGGGAGATACGCAGTATTTT. Its protein product is CASSQVGSGGGDTQYF.

The rearrangement uses TRBV2 and TRBJ2-1, with D unclear. Trimming stripped 2 bases from V and 6 bases from J, with 5 bases between. Per the germline V gene, CDR1 is SNHLY and CDR2 is FYNNEI. The CDR3 consists of 12 residues. CDR3 amino acids: CASSETINEQFF. The CDR3 coding sequence is TGTGCCAGCAGTGAAACCATCAATGAGCAGTTCTTC.

Only a few counts were recorded for this clonotype. The gene calls are TRBV3-1 and TRBJ1-6; possibly TRBD1 for D (6 bases). Trimming cost V 1 base and J 5 bases, with 6 bases left between them. Germline V CDR1 and CDR2: LGHDT, YNNKEL (reference sequence). The CDR3 spans 14 residues. The CDR3 nucleotides are TGTGCCAGCAGCCAAGGACAGGATAATTCACCCCTCCACTTT. It yields the protein CASSQGQDNSPLHF.

This clonotype was counted a few times. The V call is TRBV29-1, the J call TRBJ2-7; 9 bases line up with TRBD1. V shed 7 bases, J shed 6 bases, and the junction held 7 bases outside the gene matches. The CDR3 has 12 amino acids. Germline V lookup: CDR1 SQVTM, CDR2 ANQGSEA. DNA of the CDR3: TGCAGCGCAAAGGACAGGGGCGGCGAGCAGTACTTC. Translation: CSAKDRGGEQYF.